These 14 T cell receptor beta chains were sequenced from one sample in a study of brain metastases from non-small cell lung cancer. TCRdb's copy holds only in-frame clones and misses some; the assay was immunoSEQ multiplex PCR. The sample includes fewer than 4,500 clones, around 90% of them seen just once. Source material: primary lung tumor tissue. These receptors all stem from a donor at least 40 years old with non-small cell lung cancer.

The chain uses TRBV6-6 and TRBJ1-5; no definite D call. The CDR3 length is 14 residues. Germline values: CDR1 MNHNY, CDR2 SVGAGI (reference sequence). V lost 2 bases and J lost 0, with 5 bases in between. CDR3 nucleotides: TGTGCCAGCAGTTACGGGGATAGCAATCAGCCCCAGCATTTT. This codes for CASSYGDSNQPQHF.

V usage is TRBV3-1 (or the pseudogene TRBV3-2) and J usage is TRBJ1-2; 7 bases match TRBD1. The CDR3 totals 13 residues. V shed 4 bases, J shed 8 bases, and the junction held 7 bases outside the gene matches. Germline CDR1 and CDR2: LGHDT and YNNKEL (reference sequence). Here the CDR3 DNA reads TGTGCCAGCAGCCGGGACAGAGGGTCCGGCTACACCTTC. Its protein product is CASSRDRGSGYTF.

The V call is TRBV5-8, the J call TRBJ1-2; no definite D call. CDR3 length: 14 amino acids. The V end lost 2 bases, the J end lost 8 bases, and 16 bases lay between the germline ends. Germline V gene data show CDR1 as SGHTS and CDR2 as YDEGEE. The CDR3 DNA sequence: TGTGCCAGCAGCTTTATACAGCTTTCTAGCGGCTACACCTTC. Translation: CASSFIQLSSGYTF.

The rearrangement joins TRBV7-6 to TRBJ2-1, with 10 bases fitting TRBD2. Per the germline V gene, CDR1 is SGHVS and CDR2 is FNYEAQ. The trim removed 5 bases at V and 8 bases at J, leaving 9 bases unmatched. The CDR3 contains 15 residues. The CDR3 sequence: CASSPGLAEGYEQFF. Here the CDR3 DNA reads TGTGCCAGCAGCCCAGGACTAGCGGAGGGGTATGAGCAGTTCTTC.

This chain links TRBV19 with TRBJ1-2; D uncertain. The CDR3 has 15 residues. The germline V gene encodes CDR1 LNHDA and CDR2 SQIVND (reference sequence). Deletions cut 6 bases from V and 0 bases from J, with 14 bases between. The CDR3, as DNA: TGTGCCAGTAGGATGGGCACCTGGACTAACTATGGCTACACCTTC. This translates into CASRMGTWTNYGYTF.

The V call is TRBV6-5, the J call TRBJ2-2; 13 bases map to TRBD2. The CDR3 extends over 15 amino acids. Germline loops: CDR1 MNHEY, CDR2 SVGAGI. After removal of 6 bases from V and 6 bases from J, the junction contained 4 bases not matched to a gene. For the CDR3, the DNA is TGTGCCAGCAGACGGACTAGCGGGGGTTCCGGGGAGCTGTTTTTT. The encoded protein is CASRRTSGGSGELFF.

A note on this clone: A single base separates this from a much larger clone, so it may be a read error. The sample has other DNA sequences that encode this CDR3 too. CDR3 sequence (DNA): TGCGCCAGCAGTTTAGGACAGGGGGTGATCTTCACCTTC. This sequence encodes CASSLGQGVIFTF. The rearrangement uses TRBV5-1 and TRBJ1-2; 10 nucleotides line up with TRBD1. The CDR3 loop spans 13 amino acids. Germline lookup yields CDR1 SGHRS and CDR2 YFSETQ. V dropped 5 bases and J dropped 13; count of bases not matched to a gene: 11.

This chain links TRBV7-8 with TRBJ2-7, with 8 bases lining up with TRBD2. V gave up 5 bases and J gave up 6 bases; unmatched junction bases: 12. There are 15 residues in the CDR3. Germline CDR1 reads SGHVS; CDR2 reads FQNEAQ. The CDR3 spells CASSERGTLGGEQYF. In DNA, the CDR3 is TGTGCCAGCAGCGAGCGGGGGACACTGGGCGGCGAGCAGTACTTC.

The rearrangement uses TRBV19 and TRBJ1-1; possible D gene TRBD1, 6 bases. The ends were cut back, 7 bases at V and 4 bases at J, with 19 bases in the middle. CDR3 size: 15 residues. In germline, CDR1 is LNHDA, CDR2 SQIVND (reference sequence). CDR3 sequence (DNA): TGTGCCAGTACCCCCAGGGGACTCGGGGGCACTGAAGCTTTCTTT. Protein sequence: CASTPRGLGGTEAFF.

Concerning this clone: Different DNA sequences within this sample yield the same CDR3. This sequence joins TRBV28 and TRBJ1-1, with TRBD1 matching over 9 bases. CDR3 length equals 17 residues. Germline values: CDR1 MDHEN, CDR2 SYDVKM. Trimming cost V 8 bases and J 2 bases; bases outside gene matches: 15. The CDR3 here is CASAGTGRPLINTEAFF. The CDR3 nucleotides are TGTGCCAGCGCCGGGACAGGGAGGCCCCTAATCAACACTGAAGCTTTCTTT.

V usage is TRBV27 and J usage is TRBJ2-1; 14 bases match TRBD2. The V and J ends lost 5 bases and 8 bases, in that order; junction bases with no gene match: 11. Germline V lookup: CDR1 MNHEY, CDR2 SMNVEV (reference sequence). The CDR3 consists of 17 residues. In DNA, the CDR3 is TGTGCCAGCAGTCCACTACCCGGGACTAGCGGGAGTCATGAGCAGTTCTTC. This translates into CASSPLPGTSGSHEQFF.

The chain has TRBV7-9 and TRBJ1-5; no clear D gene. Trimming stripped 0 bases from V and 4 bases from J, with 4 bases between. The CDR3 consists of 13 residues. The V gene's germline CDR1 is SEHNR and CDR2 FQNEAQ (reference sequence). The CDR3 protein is CASSLAPNQPQHF. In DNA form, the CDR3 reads TGTGCCAGCAGCTTAGCCCCAAATCAGCCCCAGCATTTT.

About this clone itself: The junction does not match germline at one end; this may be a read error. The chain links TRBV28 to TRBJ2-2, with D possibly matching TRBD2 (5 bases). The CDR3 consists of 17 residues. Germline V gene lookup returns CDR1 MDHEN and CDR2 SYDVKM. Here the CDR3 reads CASNLLVSVTNTGKLFF. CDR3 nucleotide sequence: TGTGCCAGCAATTTATTAGTTTCGGTCACGAACACCGGGAAGCTGTTTTTT.

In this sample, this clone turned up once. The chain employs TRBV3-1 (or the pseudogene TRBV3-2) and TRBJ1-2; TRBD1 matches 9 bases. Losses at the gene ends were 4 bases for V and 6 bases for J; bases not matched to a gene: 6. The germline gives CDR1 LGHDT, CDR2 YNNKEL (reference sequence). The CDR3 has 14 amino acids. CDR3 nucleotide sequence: TGTGCCAGCAGCCTCGGACAGGGGTTCAATGGCTACACCTTC. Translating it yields CASSLGQGFNGYTF.